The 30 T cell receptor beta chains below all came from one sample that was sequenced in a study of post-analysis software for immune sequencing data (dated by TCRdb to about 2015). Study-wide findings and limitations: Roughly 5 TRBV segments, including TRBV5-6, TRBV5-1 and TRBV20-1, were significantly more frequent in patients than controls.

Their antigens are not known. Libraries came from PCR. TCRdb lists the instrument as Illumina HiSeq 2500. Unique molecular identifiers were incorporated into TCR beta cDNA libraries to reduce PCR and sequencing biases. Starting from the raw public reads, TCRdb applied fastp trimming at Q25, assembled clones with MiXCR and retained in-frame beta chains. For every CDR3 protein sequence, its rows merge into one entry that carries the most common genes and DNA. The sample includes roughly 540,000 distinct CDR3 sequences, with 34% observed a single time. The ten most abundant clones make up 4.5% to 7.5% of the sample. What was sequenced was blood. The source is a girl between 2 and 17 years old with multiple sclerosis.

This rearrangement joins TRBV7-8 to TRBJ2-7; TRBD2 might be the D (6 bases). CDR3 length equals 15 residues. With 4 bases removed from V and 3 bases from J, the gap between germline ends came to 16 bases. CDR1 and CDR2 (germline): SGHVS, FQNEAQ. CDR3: CASSSPGGGFYEQYF. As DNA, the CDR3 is TGTGCCAGCAGCTCCCCTGGCGGAGGGTTCTACGAGCAGTACTTC.

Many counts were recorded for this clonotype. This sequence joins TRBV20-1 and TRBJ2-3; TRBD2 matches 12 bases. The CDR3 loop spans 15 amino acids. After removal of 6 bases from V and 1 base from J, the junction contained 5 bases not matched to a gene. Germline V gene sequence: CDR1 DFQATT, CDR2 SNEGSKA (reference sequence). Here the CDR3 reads CSALRTSGGTDTQYF. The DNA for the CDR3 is TGCAGTGCCCTTAGGACTAGCGGGGGCACAGATACGCAGTATTTT.

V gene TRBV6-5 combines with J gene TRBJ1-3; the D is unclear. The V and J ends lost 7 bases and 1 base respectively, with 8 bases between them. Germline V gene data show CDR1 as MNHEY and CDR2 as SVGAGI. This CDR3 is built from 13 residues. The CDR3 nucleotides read TGTGCCAGCACCCAACCATCTGGAAACACCATATATTTT. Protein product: CASTQPSGNTIYF.

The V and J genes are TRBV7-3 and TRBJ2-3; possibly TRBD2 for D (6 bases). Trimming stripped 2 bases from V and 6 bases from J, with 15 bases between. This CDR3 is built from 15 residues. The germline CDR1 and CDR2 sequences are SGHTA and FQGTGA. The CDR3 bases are TGTGCCAGCAGCTTACCCGGGGGAGAGAGTGATACGCAGTATTTT. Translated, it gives CASSLPGGESDTQYF.

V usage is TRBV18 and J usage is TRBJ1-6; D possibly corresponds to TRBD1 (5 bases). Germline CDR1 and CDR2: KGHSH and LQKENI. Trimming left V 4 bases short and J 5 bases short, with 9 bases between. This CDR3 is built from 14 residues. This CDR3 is CASSLKTDNSPLHF. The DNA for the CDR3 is TGTGCCAGCTCACTGAAGACAGATAATTCACCCCTCCACTTT.

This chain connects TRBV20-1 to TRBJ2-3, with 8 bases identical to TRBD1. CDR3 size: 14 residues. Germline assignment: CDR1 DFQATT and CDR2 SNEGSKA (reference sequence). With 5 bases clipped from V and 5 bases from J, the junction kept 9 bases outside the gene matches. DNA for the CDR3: TGCAGTGCTCGGGACAGGCTAGGAGGAGATACGCAGTATTTT. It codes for CSARDRLGGDTQYF.

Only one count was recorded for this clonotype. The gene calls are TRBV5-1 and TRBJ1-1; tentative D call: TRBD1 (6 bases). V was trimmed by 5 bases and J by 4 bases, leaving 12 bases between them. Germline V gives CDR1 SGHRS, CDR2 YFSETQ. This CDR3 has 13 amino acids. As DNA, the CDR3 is TGCGCCAGCAGTCCCGGGACATCCACTGAAGCTTTCTTT. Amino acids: CASSPGTSTEAFF.

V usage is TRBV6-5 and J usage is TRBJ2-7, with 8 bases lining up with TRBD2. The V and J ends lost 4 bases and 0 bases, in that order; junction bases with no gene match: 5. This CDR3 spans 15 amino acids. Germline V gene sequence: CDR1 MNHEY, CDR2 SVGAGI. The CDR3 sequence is CASSSTSGSSYEQYF. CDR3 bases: TGTGCCAGCAGTTCAACTAGCGGTTCCTCCTACGAGCAGTACTTC.

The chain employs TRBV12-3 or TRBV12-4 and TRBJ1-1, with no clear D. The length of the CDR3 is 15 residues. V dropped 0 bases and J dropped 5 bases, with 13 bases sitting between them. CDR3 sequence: CASSLAPGSRTEAFF. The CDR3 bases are TGTGCCAGCAGTTTAGCGCCCGGGTCGAGGACTGAAGCTTTCTTT.

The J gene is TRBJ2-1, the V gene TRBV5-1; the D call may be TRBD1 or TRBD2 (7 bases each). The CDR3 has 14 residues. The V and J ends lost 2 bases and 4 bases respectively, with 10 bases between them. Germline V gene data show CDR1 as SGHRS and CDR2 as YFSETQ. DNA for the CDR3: TGCGCCAGCAGCTTTCAGGGGGGGTACAATGAGCAGTTCTTC. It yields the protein CASSFQGGYNEQFF.

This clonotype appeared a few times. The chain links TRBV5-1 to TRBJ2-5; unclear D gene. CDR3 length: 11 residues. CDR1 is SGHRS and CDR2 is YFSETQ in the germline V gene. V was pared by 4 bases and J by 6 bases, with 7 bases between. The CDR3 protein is CASSDVKTQYF. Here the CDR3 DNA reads TGCGCCAGCAGCGACGTAAAGACCCAGTACTTC.

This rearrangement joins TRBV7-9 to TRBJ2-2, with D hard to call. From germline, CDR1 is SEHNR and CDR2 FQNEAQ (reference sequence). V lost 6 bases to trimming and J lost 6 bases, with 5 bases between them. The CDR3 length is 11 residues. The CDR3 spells CASRGSGELFF. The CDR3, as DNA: TGTGCCAGCAGGGGGTCCGGGGAGCTGTTTTTT. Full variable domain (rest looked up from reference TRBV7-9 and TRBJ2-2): DTGVSQNPRHKITKRGQNVTFRCDPISEHNRLYWYRQTLGQGPEFLTYFQNEAQLEKSRLLSDRFSAERPKGSFSTLEIQRTEQGDSAMYLCASRGSGELFFGEGSRLTVL.

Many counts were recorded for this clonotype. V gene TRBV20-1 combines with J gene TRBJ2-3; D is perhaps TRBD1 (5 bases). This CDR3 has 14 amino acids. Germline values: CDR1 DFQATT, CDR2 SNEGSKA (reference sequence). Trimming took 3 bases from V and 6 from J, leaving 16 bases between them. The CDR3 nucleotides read TGCAGTGCTAGTAAATCAGGGCTAGGGGATACGCAGTATTTT. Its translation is CSASKSGLGDTQYF.

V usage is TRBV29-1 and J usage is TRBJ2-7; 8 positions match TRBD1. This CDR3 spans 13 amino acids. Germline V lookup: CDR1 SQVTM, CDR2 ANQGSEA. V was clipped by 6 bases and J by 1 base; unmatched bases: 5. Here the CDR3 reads CSVYGQGSYEQYF. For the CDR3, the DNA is TGCAGCGTATACGGACAGGGATCCTACGAGCAGTACTTC.

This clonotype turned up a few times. In nucleotides, the CDR3 is TGCGCCAGCAGCTTGGACGCCAGGCGAGAAGATACGCAGTATTTT. It translates to CASSLDARREDTQYF. J is TRBJ2-3 and V is TRBV5-1; D is unclear. The CDR3 has 15 amino acids. Trimming cost V 0 bases and J 5 bases, with 13 bases left between them. Germline V gene sequence: CDR1 SGHRS, CDR2 YFSETQ.

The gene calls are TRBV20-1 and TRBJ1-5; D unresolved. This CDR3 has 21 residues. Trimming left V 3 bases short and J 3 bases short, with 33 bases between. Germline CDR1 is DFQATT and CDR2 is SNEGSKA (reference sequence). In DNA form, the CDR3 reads TGCAGTGCTAGCCCTTTCCCCGGGAGGGCCGAGATCCTAGGTGACAATCAGCCCCAGCATTTT. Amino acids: CSASPFPGRAEILGDNQPQHF.

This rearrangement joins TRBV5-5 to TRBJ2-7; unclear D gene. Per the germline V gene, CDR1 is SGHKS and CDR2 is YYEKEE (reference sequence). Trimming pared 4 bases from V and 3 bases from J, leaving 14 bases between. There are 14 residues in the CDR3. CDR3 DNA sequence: TGTGCCAGCAGCGATGTAGGGTTCCGCTACGAGCAGTACTTC. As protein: CASSDVGFRYEQYF. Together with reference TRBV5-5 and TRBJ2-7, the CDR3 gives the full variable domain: DAGVTQSPTHLIKTRGQQVTLRCSPISGHKSVSWYQQVLGQGPQFIFQYYEKEERGRGNFPDRFSARQFPNYSSELNVNALLLGDSALYLCASSDVGFRYEQYFGPGTRLTVT.

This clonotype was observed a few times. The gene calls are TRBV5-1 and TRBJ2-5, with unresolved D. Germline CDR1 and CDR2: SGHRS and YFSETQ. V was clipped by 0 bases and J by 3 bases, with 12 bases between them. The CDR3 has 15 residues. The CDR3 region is CASSLGRLQKETQYF. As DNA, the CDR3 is TGCGCCAGCAGCTTGGGGAGACTCCAGAAAGAGACCCAGTACTTC. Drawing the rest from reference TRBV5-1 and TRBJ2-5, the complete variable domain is KAGVTQTPRYLIKTRGQQVTLSCSPISGHRSVSWYQQTPGQGLQFLFEYFSETQRNKGNFPGRFSGRQFSNSRSEMNVSTLELGDSALYLCASSLGRLQKETQYFGPGTRLLVL.

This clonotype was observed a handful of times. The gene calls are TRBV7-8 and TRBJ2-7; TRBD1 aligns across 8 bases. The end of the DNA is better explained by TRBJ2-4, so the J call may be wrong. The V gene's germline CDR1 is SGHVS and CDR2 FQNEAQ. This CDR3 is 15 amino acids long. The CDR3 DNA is TGTGCCAGCAGCAAGACAGGGGAGGACAAAAACATTCAGTACTTC. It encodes CASSKTGEDKNIQYF.

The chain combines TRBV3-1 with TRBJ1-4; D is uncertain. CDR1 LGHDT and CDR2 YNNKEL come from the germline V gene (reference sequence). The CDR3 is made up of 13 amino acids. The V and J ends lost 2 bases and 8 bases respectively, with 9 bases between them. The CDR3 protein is CASSQIASEKLFF. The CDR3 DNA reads TGTGCCAGCAGCCAAATTGCCTCCGAAAAACTGTTTTTT.

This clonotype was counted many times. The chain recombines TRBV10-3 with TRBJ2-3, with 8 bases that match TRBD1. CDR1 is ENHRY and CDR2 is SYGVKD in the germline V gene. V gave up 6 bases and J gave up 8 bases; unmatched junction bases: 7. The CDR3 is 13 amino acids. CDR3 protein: CAISPDRDGTQYF. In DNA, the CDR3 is TGTGCCATCAGCCCGGACAGGGACGGTACGCAGTATTTT.

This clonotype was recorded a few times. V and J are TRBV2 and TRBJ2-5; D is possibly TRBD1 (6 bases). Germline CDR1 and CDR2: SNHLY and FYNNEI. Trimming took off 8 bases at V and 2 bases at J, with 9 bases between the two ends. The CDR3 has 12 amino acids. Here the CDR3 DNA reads TGTGCCAGCGGGCAGGGGCAAGAGACCCAGTACTTC. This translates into CASGQGQETQYF.

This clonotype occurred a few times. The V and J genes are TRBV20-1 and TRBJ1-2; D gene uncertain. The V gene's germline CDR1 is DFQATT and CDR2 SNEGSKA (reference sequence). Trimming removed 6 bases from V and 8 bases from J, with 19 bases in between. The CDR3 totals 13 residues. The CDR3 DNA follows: TGCAGTGCCCCTCCGGCCAGTGGATGGGGCTACACCTTC. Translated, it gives CSAPPASGWGYTF.

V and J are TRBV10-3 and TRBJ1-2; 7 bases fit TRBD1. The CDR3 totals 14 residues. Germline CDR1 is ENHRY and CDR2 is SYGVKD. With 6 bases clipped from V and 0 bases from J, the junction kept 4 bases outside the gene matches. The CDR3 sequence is CAISRDSSNYGYTF. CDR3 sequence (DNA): TGTGCCATCAGCCGGGACAGTTCTAACTATGGCTACACCTTC.

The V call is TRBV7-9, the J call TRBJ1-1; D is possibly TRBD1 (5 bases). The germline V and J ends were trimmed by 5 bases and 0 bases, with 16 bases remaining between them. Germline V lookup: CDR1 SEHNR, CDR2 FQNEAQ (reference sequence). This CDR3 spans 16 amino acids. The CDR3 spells CASSRSAGFVNTEAFF. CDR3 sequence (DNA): TGTGCCAGCAGCCGAAGTGCAGGGTTTGTGAACACTGAAGCTTTCTTT.

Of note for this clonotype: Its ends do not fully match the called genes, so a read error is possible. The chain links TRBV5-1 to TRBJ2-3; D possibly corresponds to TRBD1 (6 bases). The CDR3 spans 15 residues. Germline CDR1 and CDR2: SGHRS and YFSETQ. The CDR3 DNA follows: TGCGCCGTGAGTGGGAGCTCAGGGGACACAGGTACGCAGTATTTT. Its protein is CAVSGSSGDTGTQYF.

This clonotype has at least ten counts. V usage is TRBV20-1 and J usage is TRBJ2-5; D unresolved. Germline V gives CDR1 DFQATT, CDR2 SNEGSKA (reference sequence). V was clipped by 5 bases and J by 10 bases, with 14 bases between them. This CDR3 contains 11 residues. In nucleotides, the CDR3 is TGCAGTGCTCGCGCCGACAATGACCAGTACTTC. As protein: CSARADNDQYF.

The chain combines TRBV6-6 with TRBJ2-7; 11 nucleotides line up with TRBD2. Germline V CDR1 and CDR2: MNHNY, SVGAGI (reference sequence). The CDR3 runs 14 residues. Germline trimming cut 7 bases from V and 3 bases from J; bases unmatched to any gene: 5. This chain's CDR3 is CASTSSGGHYEQYF. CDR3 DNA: TGTGCCAGCACCTCTAGCGGGGGGCACTACGAGCAGTACTTC.

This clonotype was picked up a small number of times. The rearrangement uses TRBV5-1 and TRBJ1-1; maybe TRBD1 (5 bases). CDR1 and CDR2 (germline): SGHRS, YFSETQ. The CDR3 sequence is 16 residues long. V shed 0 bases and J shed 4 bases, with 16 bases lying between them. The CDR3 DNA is TGCGCCAGCAGCTTGGAGTGGCTAGGGGTCCGCACTGAAGCTTTCTTT. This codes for CASSLEWLGVRTEAFF.

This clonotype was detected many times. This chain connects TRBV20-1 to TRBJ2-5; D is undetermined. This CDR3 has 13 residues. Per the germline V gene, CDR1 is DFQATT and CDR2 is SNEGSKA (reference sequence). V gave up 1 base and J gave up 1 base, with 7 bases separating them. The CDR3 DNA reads TGCAGTGCTAGAGTAGGAGCCCAAGAGACCCAGTACTTC. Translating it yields CSARVGAQETQYF.